The 19 T cell receptor beta chains in this list originate from one sample, sequenced in a study of T cell responses to AZD1222 COVID-19 vaccine. The data were produced by immunoSEQ multiplex PCR, yet TCRdb's version contains in-frame clones alone and is incomplete. The sample shows 180,000 or so clones, about 91% of them seen only once. The specimen comprised peripheral blood, sampled 28 days after the second AZD1222 dose. All receptors come from an adult who received the AZD1222 COVID-19 vaccine.

This chain links TRBV30 with TRBJ2-3; D may be TRBD1 (5 bases). The V gene's germline CDR1 is GTSNPN and CDR2 SVGIG (reference sequence). This CDR3 spans 14 amino acids. Trimming removed 0 bases at V and 6 bases at J, with 13 bases between. The CDR3 region has the DNA TGTGCCTGGAGTGTACAAGGGGCTACCGATACGCAGTATTTT. Encoded protein: CAWSVQGATDTQYF.

This clone was seen a single time. The genes are TRBV24-1 and TRBJ1-2, with 9 bases fitting TRBD1. With 4 bases clipped from V and 6 bases from J, the junction kept 5 bases outside the gene matches. This CDR3 is built from 14 residues. Looked up from germline, CDR1 is KGHDR and CDR2 is SFDVKD. CDR3 sequence (DNA): TGTGCCACCAGTGAGGGACAGGGAACCCATGGCTACACCTTC. Translating it yields CATSEGQGTHGYTF.

The V call is TRBV6-1, the J call TRBJ1-1; no reliable D call. The CDR3 has 13 residues. Trimming took off 2 bases at V and 3 bases at J, with 7 bases between the two ends. Germline V lookup: CDR1 MNHNS, CDR2 SASEGT. The CDR3 loop is CASSERRDTEAFF. The CDR3 DNA reads TGTGCCAGCAGTGAAAGGAGGGACACTGAAGCTTTCTTT.

The rearrangement uses TRBV28 and TRBJ2-2, with 11 bases aligning to TRBD1. The length of the CDR3 is 15 residues. V lost 6 bases and J lost 4; bases outside the gene matches: 4. Germline V CDR1 and CDR2: MDHEN, SYDVKM. CDR3 in DNA: TGTGCCAGCAGAACCGGGACAGGGGGCACCGGGGAGCTGTTTTTT. Encoded protein: CASRTGTGGTGELFF.

J is TRBJ1-6 and V is TRBV30, with TRBD1 matching 9 bases. Unmatched junction bases numbered 8, after V lost 2 bases and J lost 12 bases. The CDR3 covers 14 residues. Per the germline V gene, CDR1 is GTSNPN and CDR2 is SVGIG (reference sequence). The CDR3 here is CAWSLGQGSKPLHF. Written as DNA, the CDR3 is TGTGCCTGGAGTCTGGGACAGGGAAGTAAACCCCTCCACTTT.

The CDR3 coding sequence is TGTGCCAGCTCACCAGGGATGAAAGGGGGTGAGCAGTTCTTC. It yields the protein CASSPGMKGGEQFF. The chain recombines TRBV18 with TRBJ2-1, with a tentative D call TRBD1 (6 bases). V gave up 2 bases and J gave up 9 bases, with 14 bases separating them. The CDR3 is 14 residues long. The germline gives CDR1 KGHSH, CDR2 LQKENI. Looking up the rest from reference TRBV18 and TRBJ2-1 gives the full variable domain: NAGVMQNPRHLVRRRGQEARLRCSPMKGHSHVYWYRQLPEEGLKFMVYLQKENIIDESGMPKERFSAEFPKEGPSILRIQQVVRGDSAAYFCASSPGMKGGEQFFGPGTRLTVL.

This clone appeared once. The rearrangement joins TRBV28 to TRBJ2-7; a weak D match, TRBD2 (5 bases). Trimming took off 2 bases at V and 11 bases at J, with 16 bases between the two ends. The CDR3 contains 13 residues. The germline CDR1 and CDR2 sequences are MDHEN and SYDVKM. In DNA, the CDR3 is TGTGCCAGCAGTTTAGGTGTCAGGCCCGGGGAGTACTTC. It yields the protein CASSLGVRPGEYF.

This clone is a singleton in its sample. The chain joins TRBV7-2 to TRBJ2-5; 12 nucleotides agree with TRBD2. The V segment lost 3 bases and the J segment 4 bases; nucleotides outside the gene matches: 9. The germline V gene has CDR1 SGHTA and CDR2 FQGNSA. CDR3 length: 17 residues. DNA of the CDR3: TGTGCCAGCAGCTTGGAGACTAGCGGGAGTTGGGGAGAGACCCAGTACTTC. Protein: CASSLETSGSWGETQYF.

The chain employs TRBV12-3 or TRBV12-4 and TRBJ1-1; D uncertain. CDR3 size: 13 residues. V lost 3 bases and J 5 bases, leaving 10 bases between the germline ends. As DNA, the CDR3 is TGTGCCAGCAGTTTCGTCGTGGAAACTGAAGCTTTCTTT. This encodes CASSFVVETEAFF.

The chain links TRBV6-5 to TRBJ2-7, with 7 positions matching TRBD1. Trimming took 7 bases from V and 1 from J; bases not matched to a gene: 7. The CDR3 sequence is 14 residues long. In germline, CDR1 is MNHEY, CDR2 SVGAGI. The CDR3: CASTRAGGSYEQYF. In DNA, the CDR3 is TGTGCCAGCACCCGGGCAGGGGGATCCTACGAGCAGTACTTC.

The chain joins TRBV5-8 to TRBJ1-5; D perhaps matches TRBD1 (6 bases). This CDR3 is built from 18 residues. V dropped 1 base and J dropped 1 base, with 18 bases sitting between them. The germline gives CDR1 SGHTS, CDR2 YDEGEE. CDR3 region: CASSLNRAGYYSNQPQHF. Written as DNA, the CDR3 is TGTGCCAGCAGCTTGAACAGGGCTGGGTATTACAGCAATCAGCCCCAGCATTTT. The entire variable domain, with the rest obtained from reference TRBV5-8 and TRBJ1-5, is as follows: EAGVTQSPTHLIKTRGQQATLRCSPISGHTSVYWYQQALGLGLQFLLWYDEGEERNRGNFPPRFSGRQFPNYSSELNVNALELEDSALYLCASSLNRAGYYSNQPQHFGDGTRLSIL.

CDR3 protein: CASSLGVGFLGELFF. As DNA, the CDR3 is TGTGCCAGCAGCTTAGGAGTAGGCTTTCTTGGGGAGCTGTTTTTT. The chain employs TRBV7-8 and TRBJ2-2; no clear D gene. The germline V gene encodes CDR1 SGHVS and CDR2 FQNEAQ. V gave up 1 base and J gave up 8 bases, with 14 bases separating them. The CDR3 sequence is 15 residues long.

The chain has TRBV3-1 (or the pseudogene TRBV3-2) and TRBJ1-2, with D maybe TRBD1 (6 bases). CDR3 length: 13 amino acids. V lost 6 bases to trimming and J lost 0 bases, with 8 bases between them. Germline V lookup: CDR1 LGHDT, CDR2 YNNKEL (reference sequence). CDR3 coding DNA: TGTGCCAGCAGTCGGGACACTAACTATGGCTACACCTTC. Translating gives CASSRDTNYGYTF.

The rearrangement links TRBV2 to TRBJ2-5; D is undetermined. V was cut by 3 bases and J by 6 bases, with 20 bases left in between. The CDR3 is made up of 16 amino acids. Germline V gene sequence: CDR1 SNHLY, CDR2 FYNNEI. The CDR3 DNA sequence: TGTGCCAGCAGTGAGCTCGGCGGCCTCCCAGGTCAGACCCAGTACTTC. Protein: CASSELGGLPGQTQYF.

The gene calls are TRBV5-6 and TRBJ1-1; perhaps TRBD1 as D (5 bases). CDR1 and CDR2 from the germline V gene are SGHDT and YYEEEE. V lost 2 bases to trimming and J lost 3 bases, with 11 bases between them. CDR3 length equals 14 residues. The DNA for the CDR3 is TGTGCCAGCAGCTTCTCAGGGTTCGACACTGAAGCTTTCTTT. Translated: CASSFSGFDTEAFF.

The V call is TRBV30, the J call TRBJ1-2; tentative D call: TRBD1 (6 bases). CDR1 is GTSNPN, CDR2 SVGIG, per germline (reference sequence). Trimming removed 1 base at V and 8 bases at J, with 14 bases between. The CDR3 totals 13 residues. For the CDR3, the DNA is TGTGCCTGGAGTGGAATACCAGGGGTCGGCTACACCTTC. Translated: CAWSGIPGVGYTF.

The chain has TRBV20-1 and TRBJ1-6; no definite D call. In germline, CDR1 is DFQATT, CDR2 SNEGSKA (reference sequence). V was clipped by 3 bases and J by 8 bases, with 5 bases between them. CDR3 length equals 11 residues. The CDR3 DNA is TGCAGTGCTAGGGTGGATTCACCCCTCCACTTT. Amino acids: CSARVDSPLHF.

This clone was seen a handful of times. This chain connects TRBV6-4 to TRBJ2-4; no definite D call. The CDR3 is 13 residues long. V lost 2 bases and J lost 4, with 6 bases in between. CDR1 MRHNA and CDR2 SNTAGT come from the germline V gene. The CDR3 loop reads CASSDSEKNIQYF. The CDR3 bases are TGTGCCAGCAGTGACAGCGAAAAAAACATTCAGTACTTC.

The chain has TRBV3-1 (or the pseudogene TRBV3-2) and TRBJ2-3; no definite D call. CDR3 length: 13 amino acids. Trimming took off 1 base at V and 4 bases at J, with 6 bases between the two ends. Germline V gene data show CDR1 as LGHDT and CDR2 as YNNKEL (reference sequence). The CDR3 protein is CASSQGVADTQYF. The CDR3 DNA reads TGTGCCAGCAGCCAAGGGGTTGCAGATACGCAGTATTTT.